The clone carrying this T cell receptor (beta chain) was recorded many times. Construction of the TCRbeta library involved unique molecular identifiers. MiXCR was run by TCRdb on the PCR reads, yielding one entry per CDR3 protein. The table records over 200,000 distinct CDR3 sequences, approximately 10% of them present only once. These data originate in a study of T-cell reconstitution after alpha-beta-depleted transplantation in children. This CDR3 region has 15 residues. V shed 3 bases, J shed 7 bases, and the junction held 5 bases outside the gene matches. Germline loops: CDR1 SGHTA, CDR2 FQGNSA. The chain joins TRBV7-2 to TRBJ2-1, with 11 bases matching TRBD2. The sequence was collected from a human donor who donated a stem cell graft to a child with acute lymphoblastic leukemia. The sample here was PBMCs from the stem cell graft donor, taken from the stem cell graft. CDR3 nucleotides: TGTGCCAGCAGCTTTAGCGGGGGGGAGGAGAATGAGCAGTTCTTC. Residues: CASSFSGGEENEQFF.